This TCR beta chain derives from a study of control samples from healthy donors and cancer patients. The repertoire was sequenced with immunoSEQ multiplex PCR; TCRdb's copy has only in-frame clones and lacks some. The table lists about 180,000 clones, nearly 90% of them singletons. V lost 6 bases and J lost 2; bases outside the gene matches: 2. The V gene's germline CDR1 is SEHNR and CDR2 FQNEAQ (reference sequence). The CDR3 runs 14 residues. The V call is TRBV7-9, the J call TRBJ1-3; 9 nucleotides agree with TRBD1. The clonotype originates from a woman aged 45-60 years in good health. Sample: blood. The CDR3 reads CASSRDRAGNTIYF. In DNA, the CDR3 is TGTGCCAGCAGTCGGGACAGGGCTGGAAACACCATATATTTT.